These 24 T cell receptor beta chains originate from one sample sequenced in a study of T cells after yellow fever vaccination. TCRdb independently ran MiXCR on the 5' RACE reads; one entry per CDR3 protein. The table lists just under 600,000 distinct CDR3 sequences, roughly 14% of them singletons, with about 14% in the top ten. Material: PBMCs, obtained on the day of the yellow fever booster vaccination. These receptors originate from a man aged 30 to 45 who received the YFV17D yellow fever vaccine.

This clonotype was detected a few times. The rearrangement links TRBV7-2 to TRBJ2-5, with D hard to call. Trimming took 5 bases from V and 5 from J, leaving 6 bases between them. Germline V gives CDR1 SGHTA, CDR2 FQGNSA. The CDR3 sequence is 11 residues long. The CDR3 sequence is CASSHPETQYF. CDR3 coding DNA: TGTGCCAGCAGCCACCCCGAGACCCAGTACTTC.

This chain links TRBV6-5 with TRBJ2-1, with 9 nucleotides matching TRBD1. The germline V gene encodes CDR1 MNHEY and CDR2 SVGAGI. The CDR3 runs to 18 residues. V was clipped by 4 bases and J by 5 bases; unmatched bases: 15. The CDR3 sequence: CASSSPAHRDRVDNEQFF. The CDR3 DNA sequence: TGTGCCAGCAGTTCCCCCGCCCACCGGGACAGGGTGGACAATGAGCAGTTCTTC.

The J gene is TRBJ2-2, the V gene TRBV7-2, with D uncertain. The CDR3 contains 14 residues. CDR1 is SGHTA, CDR2 FQGNSA, per germline. The V and J ends lost 2 bases and 4 bases respectively, with 8 bases between them. This CDR3 reads CASSLQIATGELFF. DNA of the CDR3: TGTGCCAGCAGCTTACAGATAGCCACCGGGGAGCTGTTTTTT.

This clonotype was recorded once. The rearrangement uses TRBV13 and TRBJ1-3; TRBD1 might be the D (5 bases). The CDR3 has 15 amino acids. Germline CDR1 and CDR2: PRHDT and FYEKMQ (reference sequence). Trimming cost V 0 bases and J 4 bases, with 10 bases left between them. CDR3 amino acids: CASSLGPDRGNTIYF. The CDR3 nucleotides read TGTGCCAGCAGCTTAGGCCCAGACAGAGGAAACACCATATATTTT.

This clonotype has a handful of counts. The chain carries TRBV7-9 and TRBJ2-3; D might be TRBD2 (6 bases). Per the germline V gene, CDR1 is SEHNR and CDR2 is FQNEAQ (reference sequence). The germline V and J ends were trimmed by 4 bases and 2 bases, with 16 bases remaining between them. The CDR3 length is 16 residues. The CDR3 DNA sequence: TGTGCCAGCAGCTCGATACTAGCAGACTCCACAGATACGCAGTATTTT. This translates into CASSSILADSTDTQYF.

This clonotype has just a few counts. V gene TRBV20-1 combines with J gene TRBJ2-3; 10 bases agree with TRBD2. With V trimmed by 3 bases and J by 6 bases, 6 bases remained unmatched. This CDR3 region has 14 residues. Germline CDR1 DFQATT, CDR2 SNEGSKA (reference sequence). This chain's CDR3 is CSASPSGRGDTQYF. The CDR3 region has the DNA TGCAGTGCTAGCCCTAGCGGGAGAGGGGATACGCAGTATTTT.

This chain joins TRBV7-9 and TRBJ2-7, with 13 nucleotides matching TRBD2. V gave up 5 bases and J gave up 4 bases; unmatched junction bases: 8. The CDR3 is 16 residues long. The germline CDR1 and CDR2 sequences are SEHNR and FQNEAQ (reference sequence). This CDR3 reads CASSPGTSGMVYEQYF. The CDR3 coding sequence is TGTGCCAGCAGCCCTGGGACTAGCGGGATGGTTTACGAGCAGTACTTC. The whole variable domain, filled in from reference TRBV7-9 and TRBJ2-7, reads DTGVSQNPRHKITKRGQNVTFRCDPISEHNRLYWYRQTLGQGPEFLTYFQNEAQLEKSRLLSDRFSAERPKGSFSTLEIQRTEQGDSAMYLCASSPGTSGMVYEQYFGPGTRLTVT.

This clonotype was recorded at least ten times. The chain links TRBV5-1 to TRBJ2-3; the match to TRBD1 covers 11 bases. Trimming removed 2 bases from V and 6 bases from J; junction bases left unmatched: 2. This CDR3 contains 14 residues. CDR1 is SGHRS and CDR2 is YFSETQ in the germline V gene. The CDR3 nucleotides are TGCGCCAGCAGCTTAGGACAGGGGGCCGATACGCAGTATTTT. Amino acid sequence: CASSLGQGADTQYF.

The chain couples TRBV5-4 to TRBJ2-2, with D unresolved. Trimming took 1 base from V and 4 from J, leaving 5 bases between them. This CDR3 comprises 13 residues. Germline CDR1 SGHNT, CDR2 YYREEE (reference sequence). CDR3 coding DNA: TGTGCCAGCAGCTTGTGGAGCACCGGGGAGCTGTTTTTT. Encoded protein: CASSLWSTGELFF.

J is TRBJ2-2 and V is TRBV24-1, with D uncertain. V was shortened by 1 base and J by 1 base, with 6 bases between the two germline ends. Germline assignment: CDR1 KGHDR and CDR2 SFDVKD. This CDR3 is built from 15 residues. In DNA, the CDR3 is TGTGCCACCAGTGATTTAACGGGGAACACCGGGGAGCTGTTTTTT. Its translation is CATSDLTGNTGELFF.

Only a few counts were recorded for this clonotype. The chain recombines TRBV5-1 with TRBJ2-1, with 7 positions matching TRBD1. Germline CDR1 SGHRS, CDR2 YFSETQ. Trimming removed 1 base from V and 4 bases from J; junction bases left unmatched: 5. This CDR3 is 15 amino acids long. The CDR3 nucleotides are TGCGCCAGCAGCTTGACAGGGGAAACTTACAATGAGCAGTTCTTC. Amino acids: CASSLTGETYNEQFF.

V gene TRBV2 combines with J gene TRBJ2-3; weak D call: TRBD2 (6 bases). V dropped 8 bases and J dropped 3 bases, with 18 bases sitting between them. Per germline, CDR1 SNHLY and CDR2 FYNNEI. CDR3 size: 15 residues. The CDR3 reads CASFSSAGSTDTQYF. The CDR3 region has the DNA TGTGCCAGCTTCTCGTCTGCGGGATCAACAGATACGCAGTATTTT.

The CDR3 DNA reads TGTGCCAGCAGCCGGGGACAGCTGTTGGGAGAGACCCAGTACTTC. Translating gives CASSRGQLLGETQYF. This chain connects TRBV7-6 to TRBJ2-5; 7 bases are a match to TRBD1. This CDR3 is built from 15 residues. With 5 bases clipped from V and 4 bases from J, the junction kept 10 bases outside the gene matches. Germline V lookup: CDR1 SGHVS, CDR2 FNYEAQ.

This clonotype was seen more than once but under ten times. This rearrangement joins TRBV6-1 to TRBJ2-5; 7 positions agree with TRBD2. The CDR3 runs to 15 residues. Germline V gene sequence: CDR1 MNHNS, CDR2 SASEGT. The trim removed 6 bases at V and 2 bases at J, leaving 9 bases unmatched. CDR3 amino acids: CASRARAGRQETQYF. DNA of the CDR3: TGTGCCAGCAGGGCGAGAGCGGGACGACAAGAGACCCAGTACTTC.

V usage is TRBV11-2 and J usage is TRBJ2-2, with 9 bases fitting TRBD1. CDR1 and CDR2 from the germline V gene are SGHAT and FQNNGV. The CDR3 totals 16 residues. V dropped 1 base and J dropped 6; count of bases not matched to a gene: 6. The CDR3 nucleotides read TGTGCCAGCAGCTTAGGGGACAGGGTCCGGGCCGGGGAGCTGTTTTTT. Translating it yields CASSLGDRVRAGELFF.

This clonotype was detected only a few times. The chain uses TRBV14 and TRBJ1-2; D gene ambiguous. Germline V gives CDR1 SGHDN, CDR2 FVKESK. Trimming shortened V by 1 base and J by 3 bases, and 12 bases separated the two germline ends. The CDR3 consists of 15 residues. The CDR3 coding sequence is TGTGCCAGCAGCCAAGTATCGGGTAGGGACTATGGCTACACCTTC. Encoded protein: CASSQVSGRDYGYTF.

This clonotype was picked up a small number of times. The chain uses TRBV30 and TRBJ2-1; D perhaps matches TRBD1 (5 bases). Germline V gene lookup returns CDR1 GTSNPN and CDR2 SVGIG (reference sequence). The CDR3 sequence is 13 residues long. The V gene lost 1 base and the J gene lost 7 bases, with 11 bases spanning the gap. The CDR3 DNA is TGTGCCTGGAGTGGCATCAGGGCGAATGAGCAGTTCTTC. Amino acid sequence: CAWSGIRANEQFF.

This clonotype showed up many times. The rearrangement uses TRBV7-2 and TRBJ1-5; D unclear. Trimming took off 1 base at V and 5 bases at J, with 6 bases between the two ends. The CDR3 spans 13 residues. Per germline, CDR1 SGHTA and CDR2 FQGNSA. The CDR3 DNA is TGTGCCAGCAGCTTAGAAGTAGATCAGCCCCAGCATTTT. This codes for CASSLEVDQPQHF.

This clonotype was found a few times. J is TRBJ2-3 and V is TRBV30; D remains unclear. Germline V CDR1 and CDR2: GTSNPN, SVGIG (reference sequence). The CDR3 runs 13 residues. V was shortened by 1 base and J by 7 bases, with 12 bases between the two germline ends. The CDR3 here is CAWSAQATNTQYF. As DNA, the CDR3 is TGTGCCTGGAGTGCACAAGCGACCAATACGCAGTATTTT.

This clonotype was observed a few times. The gene calls are TRBV27 and TRBJ2-1, with TRBD2 matching over 9 bases. CDR3 length: 13 amino acids. The V and J ends lost 10 bases and 6 bases, in that order; junction bases with no gene match: 7. Germline CDR1 reads MNHEY; CDR2 reads SMNVEV (reference sequence). CDR3 loop: CATQLAGLNEQFF. The CDR3, as DNA: TGTGCCACACAACTAGCGGGTCTCAATGAGCAGTTCTTC.

This clonotype has only a few counts. The V gene is TRBV23-1, the J gene TRBJ2-4, with a weak D call TRBD2 (7 bases). TRBV23-1 is an ORF for which the function is uncertain. There are 18 residues in the CDR3. Trimming pared 3 bases from V and 0 bases from J, leaving 18 bases between. CDR3 sequence reads: CASSHAPGGLLAKNIQYF. Here the CDR3 DNA reads TGCGCCAGCAGTCATGCCCCCGGGGGGCTGCTAGCCAAAAACATTCAGTACTTC.

The chain combines TRBV7-9 with TRBJ2-3; 7 nucleotides align to TRBD2. This CDR3 is built from 16 residues. V gave up 2 bases and J gave up 1 base; unmatched junction bases: 6. Germline CDR1 is SEHNR and CDR2 is FQNEAQ (reference sequence). The CDR3 DNA is TGTGCCAGCAGCTTATTGGGGGAGGGCCGCACAGATACGCAGTATTTT. Translated, it gives CASSLLGEGRTDTQYF.

The genes are TRBV2 and TRBJ1-4, with D maybe TRBD1 (5 bases). There are 15 residues in the CDR3. The germline gives CDR1 SNHLY, CDR2 FYNNEI. V shed 3 bases and J shed 5 bases, with 13 bases lying between them. The DNA of the CDR3 is TGTGCCAGCAGTGAGACGAGACAGCGAAATGAAAAACTGTTTTTT. It encodes CASSETRQRNEKLFF.

This clonotype was seen a handful of times. The chain recombines TRBV12-3 or TRBV12-4 with TRBJ1-2; tentative D call: TRBD1 (5 bases). V lost 3 bases and J lost 10, with 15 bases in between. The CDR3 extends over 13 amino acids. The CDR3: CASSLDTGNVYTF. In nucleotides, the CDR3 is TGTGCCAGCAGTTTGGACACGGGAAACGTCTACACCTTC.